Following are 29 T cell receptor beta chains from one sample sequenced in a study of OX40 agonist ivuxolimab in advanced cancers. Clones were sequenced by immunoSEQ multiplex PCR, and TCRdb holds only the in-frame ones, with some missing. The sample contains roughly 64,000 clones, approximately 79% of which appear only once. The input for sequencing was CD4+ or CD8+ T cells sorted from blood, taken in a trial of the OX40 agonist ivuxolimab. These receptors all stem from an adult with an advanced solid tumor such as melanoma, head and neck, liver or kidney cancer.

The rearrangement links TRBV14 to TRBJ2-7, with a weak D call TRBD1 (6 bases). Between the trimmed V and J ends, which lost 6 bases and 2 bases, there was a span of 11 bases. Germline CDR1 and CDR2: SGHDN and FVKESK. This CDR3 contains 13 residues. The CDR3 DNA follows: TGTGCCAGCAGAGGACAGAAAACCTACGAGCAGTACTTC. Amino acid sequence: CASRGQKTYEQYF.

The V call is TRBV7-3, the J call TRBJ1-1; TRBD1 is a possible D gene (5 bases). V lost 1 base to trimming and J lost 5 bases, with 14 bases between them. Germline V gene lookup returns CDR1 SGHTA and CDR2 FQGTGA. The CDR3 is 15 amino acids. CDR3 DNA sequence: TGTGCCAGCAGCTTAAGTACAGGCCAGCGTACTGAAGCTTTCTTT. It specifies CASSLSTGQRTEAFF.

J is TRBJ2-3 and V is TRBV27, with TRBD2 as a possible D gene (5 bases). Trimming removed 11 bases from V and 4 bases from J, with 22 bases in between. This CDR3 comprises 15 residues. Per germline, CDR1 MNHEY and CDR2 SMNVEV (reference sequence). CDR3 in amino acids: CAAGRRQGFPDTQYF. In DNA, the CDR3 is TGTGCCGCGGGTCGTCGGCAAGGTTTTCCAGATACGCAGTATTTT.

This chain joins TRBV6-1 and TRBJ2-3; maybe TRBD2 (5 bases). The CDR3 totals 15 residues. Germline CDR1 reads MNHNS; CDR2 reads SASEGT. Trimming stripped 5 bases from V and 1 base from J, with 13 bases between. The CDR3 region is CASSKVAGGTDTQYF. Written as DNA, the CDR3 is TGTGCCAGCAGTAAGGTGGCCGGGGGCACAGATACGCAGTATTTT.

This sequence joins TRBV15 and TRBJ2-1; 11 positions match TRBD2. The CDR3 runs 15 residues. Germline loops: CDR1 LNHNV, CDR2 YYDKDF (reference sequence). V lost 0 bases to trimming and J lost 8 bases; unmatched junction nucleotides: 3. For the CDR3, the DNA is TGTGCCACCAGCAGAGATAGCGGGGGGGTTTATGAGCAGTTCTTC. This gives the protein CATSRDSGGVYEQFF. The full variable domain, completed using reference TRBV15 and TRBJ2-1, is DAMVIQNPRYQVTQFGKPVTLSCSQTLNHNVMYWYQQKSSQAPKLLFHYYDKDFNNEADTPDNFQSRRPNTSFCFLDIRSPGLGDTAMYLCATSRDSGGVYEQFFGPGTRLTVL.

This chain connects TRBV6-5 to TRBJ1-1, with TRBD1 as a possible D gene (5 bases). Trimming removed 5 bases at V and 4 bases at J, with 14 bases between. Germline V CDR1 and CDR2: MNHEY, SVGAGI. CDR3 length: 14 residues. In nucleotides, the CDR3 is TGTGCCAGCAGTGACTTCCCGGGGGGCACTGAAGCTTTCTTT. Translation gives CASSDFPGGTEAFF.

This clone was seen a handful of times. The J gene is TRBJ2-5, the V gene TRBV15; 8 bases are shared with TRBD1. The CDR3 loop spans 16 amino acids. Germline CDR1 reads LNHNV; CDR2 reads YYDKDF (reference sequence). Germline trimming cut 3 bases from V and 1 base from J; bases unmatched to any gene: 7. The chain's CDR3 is CATSSLNTGGQETQYF. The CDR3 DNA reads TGTGCCACCAGCAGCCTAAACACAGGGGGCCAAGAGACCCAGTACTTC.

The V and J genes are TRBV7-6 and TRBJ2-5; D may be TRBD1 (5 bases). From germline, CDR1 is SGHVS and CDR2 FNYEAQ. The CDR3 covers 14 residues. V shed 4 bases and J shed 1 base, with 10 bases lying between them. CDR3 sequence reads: CASSSQGFQETQYF. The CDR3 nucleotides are TGTGCCAGCAGCTCGCAGGGTTTCCAAGAGACCCAGTACTTC.

CDR3 coding DNA: TGTGCCAGTAGTCAAACAGGTGGCAATCAGCCCCAGCATTTT. Amino acid sequence: CASSQTGGNQPQHF. This chain connects TRBV19 to TRBJ1-5, with D maybe TRBD1 (5 bases). The germline CDR1 and CDR2 sequences are LNHDA and SQIVND (reference sequence). V gave up 5 bases and J gave up 2 bases, with 10 bases separating them. The CDR3 spans 14 residues.

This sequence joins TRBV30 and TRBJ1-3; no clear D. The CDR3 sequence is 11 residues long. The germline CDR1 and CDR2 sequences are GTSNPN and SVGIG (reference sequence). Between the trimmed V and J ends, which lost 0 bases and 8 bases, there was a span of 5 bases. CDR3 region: CAWSVSHTIYF. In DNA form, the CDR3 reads TGTGCCTGGAGTGTATCGCACACCATATATTTT.

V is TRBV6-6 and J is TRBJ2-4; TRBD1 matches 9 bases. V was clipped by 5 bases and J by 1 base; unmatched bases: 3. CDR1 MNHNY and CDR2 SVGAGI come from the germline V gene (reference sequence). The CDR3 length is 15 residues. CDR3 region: CASSDGTGAKNIQYF. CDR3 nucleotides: TGTGCCAGCAGTGACGGGACAGGGGCCAAAAACATTCAGTACTTC.

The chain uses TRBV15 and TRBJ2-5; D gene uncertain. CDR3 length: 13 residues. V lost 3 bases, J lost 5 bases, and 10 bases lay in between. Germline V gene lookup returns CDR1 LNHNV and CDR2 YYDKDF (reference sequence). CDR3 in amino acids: CATSRVLEETQYF. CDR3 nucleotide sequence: TGTGCCACCAGCAGGGTCCTAGAGGAGACCCAGTACTTC.

The CDR3 sequence: CASSGSSYNEQFF. Here the CDR3 DNA reads TGCGCCAGCAGCGGGAGCTCCTACAATGAGCAGTTCTTC. J is TRBJ2-1 and V is TRBV10-1; tentative D call: TRBD2 (6 bases). Germline values: CDR1 WNHNN, CDR2 SYGVQD (reference sequence). Trimming stripped 6 bases from V and 0 bases from J, with 6 bases between. The CDR3 runs to 13 residues.

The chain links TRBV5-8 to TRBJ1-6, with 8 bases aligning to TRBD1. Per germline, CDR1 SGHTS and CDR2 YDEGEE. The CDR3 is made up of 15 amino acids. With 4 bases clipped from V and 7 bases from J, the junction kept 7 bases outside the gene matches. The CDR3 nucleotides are TGTGCCAGCAGCGGCAGGGGGCGTGGGAATTCACCCCTCCACTTT. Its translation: CASSGRGRGNSPLHF.

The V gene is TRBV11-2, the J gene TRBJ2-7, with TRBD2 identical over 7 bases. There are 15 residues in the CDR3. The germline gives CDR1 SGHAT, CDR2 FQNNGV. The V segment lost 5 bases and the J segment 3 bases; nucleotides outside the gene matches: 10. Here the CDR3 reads CASSPHTGTNYEQYF. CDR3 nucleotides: TGTGCCAGCAGCCCCCACACCGGGACTAACTACGAGCAGTACTTC.

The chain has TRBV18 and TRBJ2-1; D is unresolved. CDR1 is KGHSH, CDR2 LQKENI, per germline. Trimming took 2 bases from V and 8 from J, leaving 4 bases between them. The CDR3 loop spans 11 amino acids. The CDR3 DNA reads TGTGCCAGCTCACCATTGGATGAGCAGTTCTTC. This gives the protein CASSPLDEQFF.

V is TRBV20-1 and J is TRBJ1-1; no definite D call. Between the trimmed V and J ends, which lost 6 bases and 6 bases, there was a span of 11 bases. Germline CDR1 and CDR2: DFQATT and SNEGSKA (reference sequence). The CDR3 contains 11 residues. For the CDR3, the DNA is TGCAGTGCCCCTAGGACGGCTGAAGCTTTCTTT. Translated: CSAPRTAEAFF.

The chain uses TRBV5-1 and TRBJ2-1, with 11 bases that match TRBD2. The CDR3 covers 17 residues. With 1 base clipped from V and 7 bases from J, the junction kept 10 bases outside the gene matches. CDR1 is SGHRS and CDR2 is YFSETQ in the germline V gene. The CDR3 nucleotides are TGCGCCAGCAGCTTGTTGATAGCGGGGGGGCATGGAAATGAGCAGTTCTTC. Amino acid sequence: CASSLLIAGGHGNEQFF.

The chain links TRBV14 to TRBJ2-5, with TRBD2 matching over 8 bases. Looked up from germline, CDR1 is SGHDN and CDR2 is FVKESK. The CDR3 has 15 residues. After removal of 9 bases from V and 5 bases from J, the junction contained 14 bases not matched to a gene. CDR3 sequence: CASGAGGTAGETQYF. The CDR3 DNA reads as TGTGCCAGTGGGGCGGGAGGAACCGCTGGTGAGACCCAGTACTTC.

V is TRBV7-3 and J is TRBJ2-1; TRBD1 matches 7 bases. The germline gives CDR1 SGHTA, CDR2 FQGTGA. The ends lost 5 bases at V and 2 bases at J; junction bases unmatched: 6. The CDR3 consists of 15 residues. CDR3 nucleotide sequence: TGTGCCAGCAGCACGCGGACAGGCCCCTACAATGAGCAGTTCTTC. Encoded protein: CASSTRTGPYNEQFF.

The CDR3 sequence is CASSAPPMNTEAFF. CDR3 coding DNA: TGTGCCAGCAGCGCCCCCCCTATGAACACTGAAGCTTTCTTT. The chain carries TRBV9 and TRBJ1-1; D gene ambiguous. The CDR3 consists of 14 residues. Germline V CDR1 and CDR2: SGDLS, YYNGEE. Trimming cost V 3 bases and J 0 bases, with 9 bases left between them.

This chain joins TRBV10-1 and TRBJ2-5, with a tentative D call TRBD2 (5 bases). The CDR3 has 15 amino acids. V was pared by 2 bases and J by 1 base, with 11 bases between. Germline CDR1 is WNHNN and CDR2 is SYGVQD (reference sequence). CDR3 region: CASSEGSATQETQYF. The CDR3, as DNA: TGCGCCAGCAGTGAGGGGAGCGCCACCCAAGAGACCCAGTACTTC.

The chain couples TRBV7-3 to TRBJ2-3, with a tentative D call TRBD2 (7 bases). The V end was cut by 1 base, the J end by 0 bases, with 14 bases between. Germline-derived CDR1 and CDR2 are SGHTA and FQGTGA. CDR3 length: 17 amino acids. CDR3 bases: TGTGCCAGCAGCTTAAGGGGCGGGGGCACTAGCACAGATACGCAGTATTTT. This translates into CASSLRGGGTSTDTQYF.

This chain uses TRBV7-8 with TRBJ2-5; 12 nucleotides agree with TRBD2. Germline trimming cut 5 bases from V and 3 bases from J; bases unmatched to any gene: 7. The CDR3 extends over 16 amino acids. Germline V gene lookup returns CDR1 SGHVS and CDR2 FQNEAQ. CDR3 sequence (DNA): TGTGCCAGCAGCCAACCGACTAGCGGGAGTAAAGAGACCCAGTACTTC. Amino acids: CASSQPTSGSKETQYF.

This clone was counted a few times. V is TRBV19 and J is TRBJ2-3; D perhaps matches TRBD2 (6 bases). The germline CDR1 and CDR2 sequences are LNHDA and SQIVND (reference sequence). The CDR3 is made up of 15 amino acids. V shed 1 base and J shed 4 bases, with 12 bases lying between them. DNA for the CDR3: TGTGCCAGTAGTATAGGGAGTAGCGGCTCAGATACGCAGTATTTT. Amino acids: CASSIGSSGSDTQYF. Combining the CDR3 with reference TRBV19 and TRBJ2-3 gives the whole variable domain DGGITQSPKYLFRKEGQNVTLSCEQNLNHDAMYWYRQDPGQGLRLIYYSQIVNDFQKGDIAEGYSVSREKKESFPLTVTSAQKNPTAFYLCASSIGSSGSDTQYFGPGTRLTVL.

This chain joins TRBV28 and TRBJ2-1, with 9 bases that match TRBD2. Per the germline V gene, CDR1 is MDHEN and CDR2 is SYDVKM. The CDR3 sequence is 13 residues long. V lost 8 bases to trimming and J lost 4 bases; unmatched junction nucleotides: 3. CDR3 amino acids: CASGLAPYNEQFF. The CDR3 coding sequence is TGTGCCAGCGGACTAGCGCCATACAATGAGCAGTTCTTC.

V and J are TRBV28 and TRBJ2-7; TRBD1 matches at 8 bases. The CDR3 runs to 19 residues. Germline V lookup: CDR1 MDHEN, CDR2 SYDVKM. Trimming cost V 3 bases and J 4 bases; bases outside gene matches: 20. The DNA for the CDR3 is TGTGCCAGCAGTTTTGGGAACAGTCGACCGGGACAGGCACAATACGAGCAGTACTTC. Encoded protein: CASSFGNSRPGQAQYEQYF.

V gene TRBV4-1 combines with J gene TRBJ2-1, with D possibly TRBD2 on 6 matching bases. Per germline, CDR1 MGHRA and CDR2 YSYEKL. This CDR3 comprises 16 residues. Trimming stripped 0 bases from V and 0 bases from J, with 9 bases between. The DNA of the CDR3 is TGCGCCAGCAGCCAAGATTTCGGGGGCTCCTACAATGAGCAGTTCTTC. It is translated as CASSQDFGGSYNEQFF.

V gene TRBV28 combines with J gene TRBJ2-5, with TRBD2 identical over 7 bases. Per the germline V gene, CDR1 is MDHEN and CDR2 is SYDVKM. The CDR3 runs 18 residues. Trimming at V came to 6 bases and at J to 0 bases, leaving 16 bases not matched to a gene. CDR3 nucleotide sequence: TGTGCCAGCAGCCCAGCGAGCGGGACTGACTTGTACCAAGAGACCCAGTACTTC. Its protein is CASSPASGTDLYQETQYF.